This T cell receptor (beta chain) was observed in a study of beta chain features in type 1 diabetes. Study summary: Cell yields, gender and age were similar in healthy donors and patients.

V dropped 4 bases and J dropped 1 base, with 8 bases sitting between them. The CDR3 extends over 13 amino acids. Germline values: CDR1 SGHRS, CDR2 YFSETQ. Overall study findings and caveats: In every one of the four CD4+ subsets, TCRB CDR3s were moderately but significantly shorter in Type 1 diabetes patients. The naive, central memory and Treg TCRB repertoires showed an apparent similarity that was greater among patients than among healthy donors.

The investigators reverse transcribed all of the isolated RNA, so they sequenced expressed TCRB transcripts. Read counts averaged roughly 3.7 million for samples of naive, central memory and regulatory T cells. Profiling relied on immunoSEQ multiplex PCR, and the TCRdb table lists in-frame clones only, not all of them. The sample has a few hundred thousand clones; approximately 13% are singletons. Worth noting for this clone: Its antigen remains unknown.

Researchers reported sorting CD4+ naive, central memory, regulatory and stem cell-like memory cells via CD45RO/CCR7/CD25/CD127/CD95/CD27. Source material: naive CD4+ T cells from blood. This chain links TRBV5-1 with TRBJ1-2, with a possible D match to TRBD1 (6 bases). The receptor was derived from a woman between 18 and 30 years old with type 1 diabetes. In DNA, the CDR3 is TGCGCCAGCAGCGCGGACAGTAACTATGGCTACACCTTC. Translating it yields CASSADSNYGYTF.